This TCR beta chain comes out of a study of technical replicates of blood from a few donors. Only in-frame clones appear in the TCRdb table, and some are missing; sequencing was by immunoSEQ multiplex PCR. The repertoire includes about 80,000 clones, 95% to 98% of them detected once, and roughly 0.35% sits in the top ten. This CDR3 region has 11 residues. Germline lookup yields CDR1 SQVTM and CDR2 ANQGSEA. Sample: T cells isolated from PBMCs. The sequence came from a human donor in good health. The rearrangement links TRBV29-1 to TRBJ2-7; 7 bases agree with TRBD2. CDR3 DNA sequence: TGCAGTGTTACGGGAGCGGGAGAGCAGTACTTC. Translated, it gives CSVTGAGEQYF.